Only a few counts were recorded for the clone carrying this T cell receptor beta chain. The antigen is unknown. The sample's treatment: 10-day PBMC culture with coronavirus spike peptide pools or control peptides (ViraFEST assay). Samples of CD4+ T cells were obtained from the unexposed donor before the COVID-19 pandemic (2011-2018). Both SARS-CoV-2 S/N and four cold-coronavirus spikes were used, cells permitting, to probe CD4+ T cells of unexposed donors. Once obtained from cultured CD4+ T cells, the DNA was sequenced using the Oncomine TCR Beta short-read assay. Using the QIAamp micro DNA kit, genomic DNA was extracted from the CD4+ T cells that had been cultured. From the PCR reads, TCRdb called clonotypes with MiXCR, one entry per CDR3 protein. Among about 9,500 distinct CDR3 sequences listed, 30% to 40% were seen once. This sample is part of a study of vaccination and CD4 T cells after COVID-19. Background on the study: Overlapping spike pools from SARS-CoV-2 and HCoV-NL63, HCoV-OC43 and HCoV-229E served as culture stimuli.

The CDR3 is 14 amino acids. This chain links TRBV21-1 with TRBJ1-5. TRBV21-1 represents a pseudogene. This TCR came from a human donor in good health. What was sequenced was CD4+ T cells from blood, cultured in vitro. The CDR3 DNA sequence: TGTGCCAGCAGCCCACGCGTATACAATCAGCCCCAGCATTTT. It translates to CASSPRVYNQPQHF.